Sequencing of this T cell receptor (beta chain) was carried out in a study of blood T cells in healthy people across ages (dated by TCRdb to about 2015). Regarding the complete study: In model experiments, roughly one uniquely barcoded TCR beta cDNA molecule per two T cells was captured by template switching. The study measured age-related changes in TCR beta repertoire diversity using deep sequencing normalized with unique cDNA molecular identifiers. The donors were split into four age groups: young (average about 15 years), middle-aged (roughly 40), aged (about 62) and long-lived (82). Using the same blood draw, the study looked at two additional independent replicas of 1 million unique cDNA reads for two donors, one aged 18 to 30 and the other aged 80 or older. To avoid experimental bias, donors of different ages were spread randomly across the sequencing lanes. Findings and caveats that apply to the study as a whole: The CMV infection status of donors was not known, potentially confounding age-related changes in expanded clonotypes. Since profiling was done on bulk unsorted PBMCs, naive and antigen-experienced compartments could not be conclusively compared. Estimates of total diversity from one million sequenced T cells were regarded as lower bounds and underestimates. As age increased, observed TCR beta diversity per million T cells dropped in a roughly linear way, and a significant reduction was already evident by age 40. The long-lived group showed more naive CD4+ T cells, fewer expanded clones and increased TCR diversity than the aged group, suggesting age selection. There was a strong correlation between observed TCR beta diversity and the percentage of naive T cells measured by flow cytometry.

Donors were a few dozen systemically healthy Caucasian individuals from Russia aged roughly 6 to 90 years. Roughly 10 milliliters of peripheral blood were drawn from each donor into EDTA-treated Vacutainer tubes. Ficoll-Paque density-gradient centrifugation was used to isolate PBMCs, with at least 6.5 million per sample. Total RNA was extracted from PBMCs with Trizol reagent, with at least 5 micrograms obtained per sample. Naive CD45RAhigh/CD27high T cell percentages were measured by flow cytometry on a PBMC aliquot from every donor. Library preparation used 5' RACE. The sequencer was an Illumina HiSeq 2500. A second PCR of about 6 to 11 cycles was run with a J-beta primer mix and a sample-barcoded 5' primer. A unique molecular identifier was introduced onto each TCR beta cDNA molecule by a template-switch 5' adaptor carrying 12 random nucleotides. At least 3 million CDR3-containing paired-end reads were obtained from each sample. All of the RNA was converted into first-strand cDNA using the Mint cDNA synthesis kit, with a TRBC-specific oligonucleotide serving as the primer. Following uracil-DNA glycosylase treatment, all cDNA underwent a first 18-cycle PCR with the universal primers M1SS and BC2_uni_R. As for the original processing: Each sample was normalized by randomly selecting 1 million high-quality reads, each carrying a distinct molecular identifier. Instead of being binned into consensus sequences, reads with shared molecular identifiers were discarded. CDR3 identification, clonotype clustering and error correction used MiTCR with a Q25 quality threshold and the strictest error-elimination algorithm. A nonparametric unseen species model with Euler transformation was used to estimate lower-bound total TCR beta diversity. TCRdb took the public reads, trimmed them with fastp at Q25, ran MiXCR for clone calling and kept in-frame beta chains. Each record represents a unique CDR3 protein, reported with the most common genes and DNA among its rows. V and J calls and clone size were set by TCRdb, not the authors. Within this sample are hundreds of thousands of distinct CDR3 sequences, with about 54% of them counted one time only. Together, the top ten hold roughly 34% of the sample.

For this clonotype: What this receptor recognizes is not known. Base-call qualities are not available, and no considerably larger clone is one nucleotide away.

V is cut by 0 bases and J by 0 bases, and the space between the germline ends is 4 bases. There are 14 amino acids in the CDR3, from cysteine to phenylalanine inclusive. Solely the CDR3 DNA is kept, with 42 bases framed from the first base. In the germline V gene, CDR1 corresponds to SGHRS and CDR2 to YFSETQ. The source of this sequence is a man aged 60-69 years in good health. Sequencing used blood. The sequence joins TRBV5-1 to TRBJ2-1; no D gene can be assigned with confidence. The CDR3 loop reads CASSLEVSYNEQFF. The DNA is as follows: TGCGCCAGCAGCTTGGAGGTCTCCTACAATGAGCAGTTCTTC.